These 30 T cell receptor beta chains were sequenced from one sample in a study of cytomegalovirus exposure and HLA in healthy donors. Sequencing was performed with immunoSEQ multiplex PCR; in TCRdb, only in-frame clones are kept and a portion is missing. The sample has under 400,000 clones, 80% to 90% seen once. The material sequenced was PBMCs. These receptors originate from a woman under 30 in good health and CMV-seronegative.

V gene TRBV28 combines with J gene TRBJ2-7, with 12 bases fitting TRBD1. V dropped 6 bases and J dropped 3; count of bases not matched to a gene: 9. The CDR3 runs 16 residues. Per germline, CDR1 MDHEN and CDR2 SYDVKM. CDR3 amino acids: CASSRTGTGGLYEQYF. The CDR3 region has the DNA TGTGCCAGCAGCAGAACCGGGACAGGGGGCCTCTACGAGCAGTACTTC. The whole variable domain, remainder taken from reference TRBV28 and TRBJ2-7, is DVKVTQSSRYLVKRTGEKVFLECVQDMDHENMFWYRQDPGLGLRLIYFSYDVKMKEKGDIPEGYSVSREKKERFSLILESASTNQTSMYLCASSRTGTGGLYEQYFGPGTRLTVT.

This rearrangement joins TRBV5-8 to TRBJ2-7; 8 bases line up with TRBD1. The trim removed 0 bases at V and 4 bases at J, leaving 3 bases unmatched. CDR3 length: 14 amino acids. Germline V gives CDR1 SGHTS, CDR2 YDEGEE. The CDR3 nucleotides are TGTGCCAGCAGCTTGGGGACAGGGTATTACGAGCAGTACTTC. Translated: CASSLGTGYYEQYF.

The gene calls are TRBV28 and TRBJ2-2, with D tentatively TRBD2 (5 bases). Per germline, CDR1 MDHEN and CDR2 SYDVKM. The CDR3 sequence is 14 residues long. With 3 bases removed from V and 5 bases from J, the gap between germline ends came to 10 bases. CDR3 sequence (DNA): TGTGCCAGCAGTTTGGCCGGAGGAACCGGGGAGCTGTTTTTT. Protein sequence: CASSLAGGTGELFF.

This sequence joins TRBV6-1 and TRBJ2-7; 7 nucleotides align to TRBD1. The CDR3 extends over 13 amino acids. The J segment lost 2 bases and the V segment lost 6 bases, leaving 4 bases of the junction unmatched. Germline assignment: CDR1 MNHNS and CDR2 SASEGT. CDR3 sequence (DNA): TGTGCCAGCAGCTACGACAGGGCCTACGAGCAGTACTTC. It is translated as CASSYDRAYEQYF.

The DNA of the CDR3 is TGTGCCAGTAAAATTAGCGGGACCTCCTACGAGCAGTACTTC. The encoded protein is CASKISGTSYEQYF. The chain employs TRBV19 and TRBJ2-7, with 8 bases lining up with TRBD2. CDR3 length equals 14 residues. V lost 7 bases to trimming and J lost 0 bases; unmatched junction nucleotides: 5. Germline CDR1 reads LNHDA; CDR2 reads SQIVND (reference sequence). Drawing the rest from reference TRBV19 and TRBJ2-7, the complete variable domain is DGGITQSPKYLFRKEGQNVTLSCEQNLNHDAMYWYRQDPGQGLRLIYYSQIVNDFQKGDIAEGYSVSREKKESFPLTVTSAQKNPTAFYLCASKISGTSYEQYFGPGTRLTVT.

The rearrangement links TRBV6-1 to TRBJ2-1; possibly TRBD2 for D (6 bases). V was trimmed by 7 bases and J by 9 bases, leaving 19 bases between them. The CDR3 runs to 14 residues. Germline CDR1 reads MNHNS; CDR2 reads SASEGT. CDR3 in amino acids: CASTRGMEGGEQFF. CDR3 DNA: TGTGCCAGCACCCGGGGGATGGAAGGTGGTGAGCAGTTCTTC.

V and J are TRBV5-1 and TRBJ2-7; D perhaps matches TRBD1 (7 bases). Between the trimmed V and J ends, which lost 4 bases and 3 bases, there was a span of 11 bases. The CDR3 is 13 amino acids. CDR1 and CDR2 (germline): SGHRS, YFSETQ. The CDR3 DNA reads as TGCGCCAGCAGCGCGGGACAGCTCTACGAGCAGTACTTC. This translates into CASSAGQLYEQYF.

The rearrangement joins TRBV9 to TRBJ2-1; TRBD2 matches at 12 bases. V shed 5 bases and J 8 bases; nucleotides not matched to a gene: 11. The CDR3 length is 16 residues. CDR1 SGDLS and CDR2 YYNGEE come from the germline V gene. CDR3 sequence: CASSEVGTSGSYEQFF. The CDR3, as DNA: TGTGCCAGCAGTGAAGTCGGGACTAGCGGGTCATATGAGCAGTTCTTC. Drawing the rest from reference TRBV9 and TRBJ2-1, the complete variable domain is DSGVTQTPKHLITATGQRVTLRCSPRSGDLSVYWYQQSLDQGLQFLIQYYNGEERAKGNILERFSAQQFPDLHSELNLSSLELGDSALYFCASSEVGTSGSYEQFFGPGTRLTVL.

J is TRBJ2-1 and V is TRBV28; D is perhaps TRBD2 (5 bases). The V gene lost 8 bases and the J gene lost 13 bases, with 24 bases spanning the gap. CDR1 MDHEN and CDR2 SYDVKM come from the germline V gene. This CDR3 spans 14 amino acids. Written as DNA, the CDR3 is TGTGCCAGCGGACCTGGAGGCCCTGTTCTTCGTCAGTTCTTC. This gives the protein CASGPGGPVLRQFF. The variable domain in full, completed from reference TRBV28 and TRBJ2-1, reads DVKVTQSSRYLVKRTGEKVFLECVQDMDHENMFWYRQDPGLGLRLIYFSYDVKMKEKGDIPEGYSVSREKKERFSLILESASTNQTSMYLCASGPGGPVLRQFFGPGTRLTVL.

This chain connects TRBV28 to TRBJ2-1; D is unclear. V lost 3 bases and J lost 8, with 5 bases in between. In germline, CDR1 is MDHEN, CDR2 SYDVKM. The CDR3 is made up of 11 amino acids. CDR3 in DNA: TGTGCCAGCAGTTTTGAGTATGAGCAGTTCTTC. It translates to CASSFEYEQFF.

The genes are TRBV4-1 and TRBJ2-2; 7 bases match TRBD1. This CDR3 comprises 16 residues. After removal of 4 bases from V and 1 base from J, the junction contained 6 bases not matched to a gene. In germline, CDR1 is MGHRA, CDR2 YSYEKL. For the CDR3, the DNA is TGCGCCAGCAGCCGTCAGTACAGGGGGAACACCGGGGAGCTGTTTTTT. It is translated as CASSRQYRGNTGELFF.

This clone was seen only once. DNA of the CDR3: TGCGCCAGCAGCTTTGACAGGGACTATGGCTACACCTTC. Protein: CASSFDRDYGYTF. This chain links TRBV5-1 with TRBJ1-2, with 7 bases that match TRBD1. The CDR3 length is 13 residues. Germline V gene sequence: CDR1 SGHRS, CDR2 YFSETQ. V was clipped by 2 bases and J by 3 bases; unmatched bases: 1.

This chain joins TRBV6-1 and TRBJ1-4; 7 nucleotides match TRBD1. CDR1 and CDR2 (germline): MNHNS, SASEGT. The ends lost 4 bases at V and 5 bases at J; junction bases unmatched: 10. CDR3 length: 16 residues. The CDR3 DNA follows: TGTGCCAGCAGTGCCACAATGACAGGGTTGAATGAAAAACTGTTTTTT. Encoded protein: CASSATMTGLNEKLFF.

This clone was counted a single time. This chain uses TRBV2 with TRBJ1-2; 7 bases are a match to TRBD1. The V gene's germline CDR1 is SNHLY and CDR2 FYNNEI. CDR3 size: 13 residues. J gave up 8 bases and V 6 bases, and 9 bases lay outside the gene matches. The CDR3 bases are TGTGCCAGCAGGAAAGCCGGGACAGAGGGCTACACCTTC. This codes for CASRKAGTEGYTF.

The J gene is TRBJ1-1, the V gene TRBV27; TRBD1 agrees at 10 bases. The germline CDR1 and CDR2 sequences are MNHEY and SMNVEV (reference sequence). Unmatched junction bases numbered 6, after V lost 8 bases and J lost 3 bases. The CDR3 contains 14 residues. The CDR3 region is CASSRTGGHTEAFF. CDR3 sequence (DNA): TGTGCCAGCTCCAGGACAGGGGGTCACACTGAAGCTTTCTTT.

Worth noting for this clone: The same CDR3 arises from other DNA sequences in this sample as well. The chain joins TRBV7-2 to TRBJ1-5; a weak D match, TRBD1 (6 bases). Trimming shortened V by 2 bases and J by 4 bases, and 6 bases separated the two germline ends. Germline CDR1 SGHTA, CDR2 FQGNSA. This CDR3 region has 13 residues. The CDR3 loop is CASSLQGNQPQHF. CDR3 bases: TGTGCCAGCAGCTTACAGGGGAATCAGCCCCAGCATTTT.

Notes on this clone: The sample has other DNA sequences that encode this CDR3 too. J is TRBJ1-6 and V is TRBV5-4, with D unclear. Trimming removed 1 base from V and 8 bases from J, with 4 bases in between. The germline V gene encodes CDR1 SGHNT and CDR2 YYREEE (reference sequence). The CDR3 has 12 amino acids. The CDR3 DNA reads TGTGCCAGCAGCTTGCCAGATTCACCCCTCCACTTT. Its translation is CASSLPDSPLHF.

V gene TRBV4-2 combines with J gene TRBJ2-3; 8 positions match TRBD2. The CDR3 loop spans 14 amino acids. J gave up 4 bases and V 8 bases, and 8 bases lay outside the gene matches. The V gene's germline CDR1 is LGHNA and CDR2 YNFKEQ. The CDR3: CASWSGGESDTQYF. Here the CDR3 DNA reads TGTGCCAGCTGGTCCGGGGGGGAGTCAGATACGCAGTATTTT.

This clone occurred once. V and J are TRBV5-1 and TRBJ1-1; weak D call: TRBD1 (5 bases). The CDR3 loop spans 14 amino acids. Germline CDR1 is SGHRS and CDR2 is YFSETQ. Trimming stripped 3 bases from V and 6 bases from J, with 15 bases between. CDR3 protein: CASSSDRPGAEAFF. The CDR3 bases are TGCGCCAGCAGCTCCGACAGACCTGGGGCTGAAGCTTTCTTT.

The CDR3 protein is CASSPPGEGANHEQYF. CDR3 coding DNA: TGCGCCAGCAGCCCTCCCGGTGAGGGGGCGAACCACGAGCAGTACTTC. V gene TRBV4-1 combines with J gene TRBJ2-7; 7 bases line up with TRBD1. The CDR3 runs to 16 residues. CDR1 MGHRA and CDR2 YSYEKL come from the germline V gene. V shed 4 bases, J shed 5 bases, and the junction held 14 bases outside the gene matches.

This chain connects TRBV5-6 to TRBJ2-3; 8 nucleotides align to TRBD2. The germline gives CDR1 SGHDT, CDR2 YYEEEE. The CDR3 length is 18 residues. The J segment lost 0 bases and the V segment lost 1 base, leaving 10 bases of the junction unmatched. The CDR3 loop is CASSLPGTLAGSTDTQYF. The CDR3 DNA follows: TGTGCCAGCAGCTTGCCGGGGACCTTAGCGGGGAGCACAGATACGCAGTATTTT.

Details on this clone: A single base separates this from a much larger clone, so it may be a read error. J is TRBJ2-3 and V is TRBV25-1; D gene uncertain. The CDR3 consists of 13 residues. The germline V and J ends were trimmed by 3 bases and 1 base, with 5 bases remaining between them. From germline, CDR1 is MGHDK and CDR2 SYGVNS. The CDR3 bases are TGTGCCAGCAGTGAGGCGGGCACAGATACGCAGTATTTT. It codes for CASSEAGTDTQYF.

This chain uses TRBV18 with TRBJ2-7, with TRBD1 matching over 8 bases. Germline-derived CDR1 and CDR2 are KGHSH and LQKENI. V trimming: 6 bases; J trimming: 6 bases; junction bases outside the gene matches: 10. There are 14 residues in the CDR3. The CDR3 DNA reads TGTGCCAGCTCCCCAGCGGCCCAGGGGGCCGAGCAGTACTTC. Its translation: CASSPAAQGAEQYF.

The chain is built from TRBV7-8 and TRBJ2-7; D call uncertain. This CDR3 comprises 13 residues. V lost 4 bases and J lost 1, with 8 bases in between. Germline CDR1 SGHVS, CDR2 FQNEAQ. The CDR3, as DNA: TGTGCCAGCAGCTCCTTTCTGTCCTACGAGCAGTACTTC. This encodes CASSSFLSYEQYF.

The rearrangement uses TRBV28 and TRBJ1-1; a weak D match, TRBD1 (5 bases). The CDR3 consists of 14 residues. Trimming left V 6 bases short and J 1 base short, with 12 bases between. CDR1 MDHEN and CDR2 SYDVKM come from the germline V gene. The CDR3 region is CASSLTGKNTEAFF. CDR3 coding DNA: TGTGCCAGCAGCCTTACAGGAAAGAACACTGAAGCTTTCTTT.

DNA for the CDR3: TGTGCCAGCAGTGACGACAGGGGCACTGAAGCTTTCTTT. Its translation: CASSDDRGTEAFF. The chain has TRBV5-4 and TRBJ1-1; 8 bases map to TRBD1. The germline CDR1 and CDR2 sequences are SGHNT and YYREEE (reference sequence). This CDR3 has 13 amino acids. The ends lost 5 bases at V and 4 bases at J; junction bases unmatched: 4.

The rearrangement joins TRBV7-8 to TRBJ2-6; TRBD1 matches 9 bases. V shed 6 bases and J 1 base; nucleotides not matched to a gene: 7. The CDR3 is 17 amino acids. Per germline, CDR1 SGHVS and CDR2 FQNEAQ. CDR3 protein: CASSRDRVGSGANVLTF. In DNA form, the CDR3 reads TGTGCCAGCAGTCGGGACAGGGTCGGTTCTGGGGCCAACGTCCTGACTTTC.

The rearrangement joins TRBV9 to TRBJ2-5, with 11 bases that match TRBD2. The germline CDR1 and CDR2 sequences are SGDLS and YYNGEE. The CDR3 has 20 amino acids. The V and J ends lost 3 bases and 3 bases, in that order; junction bases with no gene match: 19. CDR3 sequence (DNA): TGTGCCAGCAGCGACCCTCAGGATACTAGCGGGAGAGAGGGAAAAGAGACCCAGTACTTC. This sequence encodes CASSDPQDTSGREGKETQYF.

This rearrangement joins TRBV30 to TRBJ2-2; possible D gene TRBD1, 5 bases. The CDR3 loop spans 15 amino acids. Germline lookup yields CDR1 GTSNPN and CDR2 SVGIG (reference sequence). V dropped 0 bases and J dropped 3 bases, with 11 bases sitting between them. CDR3 in amino acids: CAWSVAGSDTGELFF. Written as DNA, the CDR3 is TGTGCCTGGAGTGTGGCAGGGTCGGACACCGGGGAGCTGTTTTTT. The entire variable domain, with the rest obtained from reference TRBV30 and TRBJ2-2, is as follows: SQTIHQWPATLVQPVGSPLSLECTVEGTSNPNLYWYRQAAGRGLQLLFYSVGIGQISSEVPQNLSASRPQDRQFILSSKKLLLSDSGFYLCAWSVAGSDTGELFFGEGSRLTVL.

The rearrangement links TRBV9 to TRBJ2-1, with 8 positions matching TRBD2. Germline lookup yields CDR1 SGDLS and CDR2 YYNGEE. After removal of 4 bases from V and 0 bases from J, the junction contained 9 bases not matched to a gene. There are 17 residues in the CDR3. CDR3 sequence (DNA): TGTGCCAGCAGCACCAGGACTAGCAGGAGCTCCTACAATGAGCAGTTCTTC. It codes for CASSTRTSRSSYNEQFF.